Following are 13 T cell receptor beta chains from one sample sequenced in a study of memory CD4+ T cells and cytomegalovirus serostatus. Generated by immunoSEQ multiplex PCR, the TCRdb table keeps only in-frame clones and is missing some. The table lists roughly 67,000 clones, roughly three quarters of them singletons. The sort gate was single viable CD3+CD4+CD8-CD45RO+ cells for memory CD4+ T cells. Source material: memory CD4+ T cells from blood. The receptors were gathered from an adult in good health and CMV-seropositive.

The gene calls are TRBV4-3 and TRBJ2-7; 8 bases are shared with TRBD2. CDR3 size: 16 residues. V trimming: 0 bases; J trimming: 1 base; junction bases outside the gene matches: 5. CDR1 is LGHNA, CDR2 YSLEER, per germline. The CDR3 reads CASSQDQTSVSYEQYF. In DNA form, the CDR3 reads TGCGCCAGCAGCCAAGATCAGACTAGCGTATCCTACGAGCAGTACTTC.

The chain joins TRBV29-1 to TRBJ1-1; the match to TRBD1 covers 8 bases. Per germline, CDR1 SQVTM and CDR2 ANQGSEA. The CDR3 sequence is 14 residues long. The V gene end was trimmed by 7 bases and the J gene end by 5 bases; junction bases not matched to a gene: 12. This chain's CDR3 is CSATLQGADTEAFF. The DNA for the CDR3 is TGCAGCGCTACCCTTCAGGGGGCGGATACTGAAGCTTTCTTT.

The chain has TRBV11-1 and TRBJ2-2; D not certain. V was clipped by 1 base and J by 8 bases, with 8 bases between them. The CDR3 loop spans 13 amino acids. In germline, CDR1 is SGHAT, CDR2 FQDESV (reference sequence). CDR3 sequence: CASSLGAAGELFF. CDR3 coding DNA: TGTGCCAGCAGCTTAGGGGCGGCAGGGGAGCTGTTTTTT.

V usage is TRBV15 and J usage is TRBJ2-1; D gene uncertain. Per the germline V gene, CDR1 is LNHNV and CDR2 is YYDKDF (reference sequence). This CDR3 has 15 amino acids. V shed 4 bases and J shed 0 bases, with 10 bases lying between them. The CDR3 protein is CATSTRTDSYNEQFF. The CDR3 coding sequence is TGTGCCACCAGCACCCGGACGGACTCCTACAATGAGCAGTTCTTC.

The CDR3 DNA reads TGTGCCAGCAGCTCCCTGGGCCAAGGGCAAGAGACCCAGTACTTC. This sequence encodes CASSSLGQGQETQYF. V usage is TRBV7-2 and J usage is TRBJ2-5; D is ambiguous. V gave up 4 bases and J gave up 2 bases, with 14 bases separating them. Per germline, CDR1 SGHTA and CDR2 FQGNSA. This CDR3 has 15 residues.

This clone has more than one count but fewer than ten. CDR3 sequence reads: CASSWAGGANQPQHF. The CDR3 DNA reads TGTGCCAGCAGTTGGGCAGGGGGTGCCAATCAGCCCCAGCATTTT. The chain joins TRBV7-2 to TRBJ1-5; 7 bases are shared with TRBD1. Germline V gene sequence: CDR1 SGHTA, CDR2 FQGNSA. The CDR3 is 15 residues long. V trimming: 6 bases; J trimming: 3 bases; junction bases outside the gene matches: 8. Full variable domain (rest looked up from reference TRBV7-2 and TRBJ1-5): GAGVSQSPSNKVTEKGKDVELRCDPISGHTALYWYRQSLGQGLEFLIYFQGNSAPDKSGLPSDRFSAERTGGSVSTLTIQRTQQEDSAVYLCASSWAGGANQPQHFGDGTRLSIL.

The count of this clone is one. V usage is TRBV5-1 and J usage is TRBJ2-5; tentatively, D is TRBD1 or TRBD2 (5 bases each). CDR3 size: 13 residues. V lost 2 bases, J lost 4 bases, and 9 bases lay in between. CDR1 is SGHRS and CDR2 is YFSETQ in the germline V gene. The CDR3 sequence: CASSFYGGETQYF. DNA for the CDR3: TGCGCCAGCAGCTTTTATGGGGGAGAGACCCAGTACTTC. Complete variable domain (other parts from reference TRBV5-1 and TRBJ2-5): KAGVTQTPRYLIKTRGQQVTLSCSPISGHRSVSWYQQTPGQGLQFLFEYFSETQRNKGNFPGRFSGRQFSNSRSEMNVSTLELGDSALYLCASSFYGGETQYFGPGTRLLVL.

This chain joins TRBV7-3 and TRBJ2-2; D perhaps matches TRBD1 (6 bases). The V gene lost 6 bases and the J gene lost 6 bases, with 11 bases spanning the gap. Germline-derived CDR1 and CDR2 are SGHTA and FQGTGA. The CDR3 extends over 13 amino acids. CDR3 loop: CASRPQGPGELFF. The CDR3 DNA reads TGTGCCAGCAGGCCTCAGGGGCCCGGGGAGCTGTTTTTT.

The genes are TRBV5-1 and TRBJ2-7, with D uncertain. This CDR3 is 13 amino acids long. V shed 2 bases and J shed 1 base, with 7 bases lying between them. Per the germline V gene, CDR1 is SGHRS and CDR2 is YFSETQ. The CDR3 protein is CASSLQPSYEQYF. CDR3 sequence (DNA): TGCGCCAGCAGCTTACAGCCATCCTACGAGCAGTACTTC.

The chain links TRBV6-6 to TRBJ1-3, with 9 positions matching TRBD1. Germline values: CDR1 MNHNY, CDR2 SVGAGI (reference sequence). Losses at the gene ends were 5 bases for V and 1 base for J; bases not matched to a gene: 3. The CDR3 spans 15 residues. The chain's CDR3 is CASSTGQGSGNTIYF. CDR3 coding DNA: TGTGCCAGCAGTACGGGACAGGGATCTGGAAACACCATATATTTT.

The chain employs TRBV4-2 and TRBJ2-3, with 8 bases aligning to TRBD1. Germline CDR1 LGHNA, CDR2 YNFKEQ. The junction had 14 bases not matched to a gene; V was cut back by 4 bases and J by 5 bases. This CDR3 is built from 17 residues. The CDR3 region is CASSLRGGQGLGDTQYF. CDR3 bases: TGTGCCAGCAGCCTCAGAGGAGGACAGGGCTTAGGAGATACGCAGTATTTT.

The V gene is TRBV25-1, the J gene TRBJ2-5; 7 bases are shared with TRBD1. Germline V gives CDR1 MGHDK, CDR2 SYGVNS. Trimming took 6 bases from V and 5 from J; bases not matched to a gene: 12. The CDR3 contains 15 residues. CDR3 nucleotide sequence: TGTGCCAGCAGGACGCAGACAGGGTTGGAGGAGACCCAGTACTTC. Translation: CASRTQTGLEETQYF.

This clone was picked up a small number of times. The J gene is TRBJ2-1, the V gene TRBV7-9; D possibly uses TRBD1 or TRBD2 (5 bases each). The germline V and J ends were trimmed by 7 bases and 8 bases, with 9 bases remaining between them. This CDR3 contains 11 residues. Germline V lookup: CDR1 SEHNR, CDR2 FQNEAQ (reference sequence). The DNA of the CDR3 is TGTGCCAGCACCGTGGGGGATGAGCAGTTCTTC. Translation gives CASTVGDEQFF.